A selection of T cell receptor beta chains follows, all from one sample in a study of response to subunit inactivated influenza vaccine. TCRdb independently ran MiXCR on the RT-PCR reads; one entry per CDR3 protein. Here the sample spans about 540,000 distinct CDR3 sequences, less than 15% being singletons. The sequenced sample was PBMCs from blood, obtained approximately 12 days after vaccination. Receptors originate from a man aged 50 or older who received an inactivated influenza vaccine. Each CDR3 is given with its conserved first and last residue. D genes are given only for firm matches. Size tells how often a clone was seen (once, few, many) or the class of an expanded clone, and some rows leave it out.

size: few
V: TRBV7-9
D: -
J: TRBJ2-5
CDR3: CASGFRAMETQYF
DNA: TGTGCCAGCGGCTTCCGGGCAATGGAGACCCAGTACTTC

size: few
V: TRBV4-3
D: TRBD2
J: TRBJ2-3
CDR3: CASSRAGGDQYF
DNA: TGCGCCAGCAGCCGTGCGGGGGGTGATCAGTATTTT

size: many
V: TRBV4-2
D: -
J: TRBJ2-7
CDR3: CASSQDFDGPPRRRYF
DNA: TGTGCCAGCAGCCAAGATTTTGATGGACCTCCACGAAGAAGGTACTTC

size: few
V: TRBV27
D: TRBD1
J: TRBJ2-7
CDR3: CATSQGPYEQYF
DNA: TGTGCCACCTCACAGGGGCCCTACGAGCAGTACTTC

size: -
V: TRBV7-9
D: -
J: TRBJ2-6
CDR3: CASSLGFF
DNA: TGTGCCAGCAGCTTGGGTTTTTTC

size: -
V: TRBV4-3
D: -
J: TRBJ2-2
CDR3: CASSQEGVNTGELFF
DNA: TGCGCCAGCAGCCAAGAGGGAGTGAACACCGGGGAGCTGTTTTTT

size: few
V: TRBV2
D: -
J: TRBJ1-2
CDR3: CASSDGPRGRGYGYTF
DNA: TGTGCCAGCAGTGATGGTCCGCGGGGGCGCGGGTATGGCTACACCTTC

size: few
V: TRBV5-6
D: -
J: TRBJ2-5
CDR3: CASSLYEDPETQYF
DNA: TGTGCCAGCAGCTTGTATGAAGACCCAGAGACCCAGTACTTC

size: few
V: TRBV6-5
D: TRBD2
J: TRBJ2-7
CDR3: CASSYSNLAGAPYEQYF
DNA: TGTGCCAGCAGTTACTCGAACCTAGCGGGAGCACCCTACGAGCAGTACTTC

size: -
V: TRBV5-1
D: -
J: TRBJ1-6
CDR3: CASRSLVENSPLHF
DNA: TGCGCCAGCAGGAGTCTCGTGGAGAATTCACCCCTCCACTTT

size: few
V: TRBV29-1
D: -
J: TRBJ2-7
CDR3: CSDRPAGLNEQYF
DNA: TGCAGCGACCGCCCGGCAGGCCTCAACGAGCAGTACTTC

size: many
V: TRBV4-1
D: -
J: TRBJ1-1
CDR3: CASSQDISAVGTEAFF
DNA: TGCGCCAGCAGCCAAGATATATCGGCAGTAGGGACTGAAGCTTTCTTT

size: few
V: TRBV6-1
D: -
J: TRBJ2-3
CDR3: CASSRLMGSDTQYF
DNA: TGTGCCAGCAGCCGGCTGATGGGATCAGATACGCAGTATTTT

size: many
V: TRBV28
D: TRBD2
J: TRBJ2-3
CDR3: CASSRLLAGGADTQYF
DNA: TGTGCCAGCAGTCGCCTCTTAGCGGGAGGCGCAGATACGCAGTATTTT

size: few
V: TRBV20-1
D: -
J: TRBJ2-7
CDR3: CSAEGGDGFYEQYF
DNA: TGCAGTGCCGAGGGGGGAGATGGTTTCTACGAGCAGTACTTC

size: -
V: TRBV9
D: -
J: TRBJ2-1
CDR3: CASSGGVEGTYNEQFF
DNA: TGTGCCAGCAGCGGAGGGGTGGAGGGTACCTACAATGAGCAGTTCTTC

size: few
V: TRBV12-3/TRBV12-4
D: -
J: TRBJ2-1
CDR3: CASRHTGQHNEQFF
DNA: TGTGCCAGCAGACATACGGGACAACATAATGAGCAGTTCTTC

size: many
V: TRBV3-1
D: -
J: TRBJ2-7
CDR3: CASSRGRYYEQYF
DNA: TGTGCCAGCAGCCGTGGCCGTTACTACGAGCAGTACTTC

size: -
V: TRBV10-3
D: -
J: TRBJ2-5
CDR3: CAISGGEGAQETQYF
DNA: TGTGCCATCAGCGGCGGGGAGGGGGCCCAAGAGACCCAGTACTTC

size: -
V: TRBV7-3
D: TRBD1
J: TRBJ2-7
CDR3: CASSRQGSGYEQYF
DNA: TGTGCCAGCAGCCGACAGGGTAGTGGCTACGAGCAGTACTTC

size: -
V: TRBV12-3/TRBV12-4
D: -
J: TRBJ1-3
CDR3: CASSVGRSSGNTIYF
DNA: TGTGCCAGCAGCGTTGGACGGTCCTCTGGAAACACCATATATTTT

size: -
V: TRBV12-3/TRBV12-4
D: -
J: TRBJ2-1
CDR3: CASSQRLYNEQFF
DNA: TGTGCCAGCAGCCAGCGGTTATACAATGAGCAGTTCTTC

size: few
V: TRBV29-1
D: -
J: TRBJ1-1
CDR3: CSVGGAFF
DNA: TGCAGCGTTGGCGGGGCTTTCTTT

size: few
V: TRBV7-9
D: -
J: TRBJ1-1
CDR3: CASSLRRDNAEAFF
DNA: TGTGCCAGCAGCTTAAGGCGGGACAACGCTGAAGCTTTCTTT

size: -
V: TRBV20-1
D: -
J: TRBJ2-2
CDR3: CSVEPRDTGELFF
DNA: TGCAGTGTGGAACCGCGGGACACCGGGGAGCTGTTTTTT